Below are 30 T cell receptor beta chains sequenced from a single sample in a study of T cells after yellow fever vaccination (dated by TCRdb to the late 2010s). Library preparation used 5' RACE. The listed sequencing device is Illumina HiSeq 2500. Using fastp at Q25 and MiXCR, TCRdb reprocessed the public reads and kept productive beta chains. For every CDR3 protein sequence, its rows merge into one entry that carries the most common genes and DNA. This sample holds under 600,000 distinct CDR3 sequences; less than 15% were observed only once. About 14% of the sample comes from the top ten. Read against the paper, the sample's treatment or condition label means: live attenuated yellow fever vaccine strain. The input for sequencing was PBMCs, taken on the day of the yellow fever booster vaccination. Receptors originate from a man aged 25-45 years who received the YFV17D yellow fever vaccine.

This clonotype was detected a few times. This rearrangement joins TRBV27 to TRBJ2-7; 8 positions match TRBD1. V lost 3 bases to trimming and J lost 3 bases; unmatched junction nucleotides: 4. CDR3 length: 14 amino acids. Germline values: CDR1 MNHEY, CDR2 SMNVEV (reference sequence). The CDR3 bases are TGTGCCAGCAGTTTCTTAGACAGGGGCTACGAGCAGTACTTC. Translation: CASSFLDRGYEQYF.

The chain couples TRBV6-5 to TRBJ1-5, with D possibly matching TRBD1 (5 bases). Trimming cost V 3 bases and J 4 bases, with 10 bases left between them. CDR3 length equals 14 residues. Germline lookup yields CDR1 MNHEY and CDR2 SVGAGI. For the CDR3, the DNA is TGTGCCAGCAGTTATATAGGGACGAATCAGCCCCAGCATTTT. Translation: CASSYIGTNQPQHF.

This clonotype was observed a few times. For the CDR3, the DNA is TGCGCCAGCACTCAGGGTTTAAACACCGGGGAGCTGTTTTTT. Translated: CASTQGLNTGELFF. The chain links TRBV5-1 to TRBJ2-2; tentative D call: TRBD1 (5 bases). V lost 6 bases and J 2 bases, leaving 11 bases between the germline ends. CDR3 length: 14 residues. CDR1 and CDR2 from the germline V gene are SGHRS and YFSETQ.

The V gene is TRBV5-6, the J gene TRBJ2-7, with 10 positions matching TRBD2. The V and J ends lost 4 bases and 3 bases, in that order; junction bases with no gene match: 7. The CDR3 loop spans 15 amino acids. CDR1 and CDR2 from the germline V gene are SGHDT and YYEEEE. CDR3 DNA: TGTGCCAGCAGCCTGGGACTAGCGAGCTACTACGAGCAGTACTTC. This encodes CASSLGLASYYEQYF.

A few counts support this clonotype. The chain uses TRBV7-2 and TRBJ2-2; no clear D. Germline values: CDR1 SGHTA, CDR2 FQGNSA. Trimming removed 3 bases at V and 1 base at J, with 9 bases between. The length of the CDR3 is 15 residues. CDR3 DNA: TGTGCCAGCAGCTTGGGCTTAAGGAACACCGGGGAGCTGTTTTTT. Translation gives CASSLGLRNTGELFF.

This clonotype was detected only a few times. The chain uses TRBV5-1 and TRBJ2-7; TRBD2 might be the D (6 bases). CDR3 length equals 15 residues. Deletions cut 0 bases from V and 5 bases from J, with 15 bases between. CDR1 and CDR2 (germline): SGHRS, YFSETQ. The CDR3 sequence: CASSLVGRDLHEQYF. CDR3 in DNA: TGCGCCAGCAGCTTGGTTGGGCGGGACCTCCACGAGCAGTACTTC. Using reference TRBV5-1 and TRBJ2-7 for the parts outside the CDR3, the full variable domain is KAGVTQTPRYLIKTRGQQVTLSCSPISGHRSVSWYQQTPGQGLQFLFEYFSETQRNKGNFPGRFSGRQFSNSRSEMNVSTLELGDSALYLCASSLVGRDLHEQYFGPGTRLTVT.

The V call is TRBV12-3 or TRBV12-4, the J call TRBJ2-7; 9 nucleotides align to TRBD1. This CDR3 has 16 amino acids. V lost 0 bases and J lost 6; bases outside the gene matches: 9. The CDR3 region is CASSLAGGTGISEQYF. The DNA for the CDR3 is TGTGCCAGCAGTTTAGCGGGAGGGACAGGGATCAGCGAGCAGTACTTC.

This sequence joins TRBV20-1 and TRBJ2-3, with 10 positions matching TRBD1. The germline CDR1 and CDR2 sequences are DFQATT and SNEGSKA (reference sequence). This CDR3 is built from 14 residues. V was clipped by 6 bases and J by 6 bases; unmatched bases: 9. The CDR3 reads CSARRQGARDTQYF. CDR3 in DNA: TGCAGTGCAAGGAGACAGGGGGCGAGGGATACGCAGTATTTT.

The V call is TRBV7-2, the J call TRBJ2-3, with 10 bases aligning to TRBD2. Germline CDR1 is SGHTA and CDR2 is FQGNSA. The ends lost 7 bases at V and 1 base at J; junction bases unmatched: 8. The CDR3 is made up of 16 amino acids. The CDR3 spells CASTYPGTSGTDTQYF. CDR3 sequence (DNA): TGTGCCAGCACCTACCCGGGGACTAGCGGCACAGATACGCAGTATTTT.

This clonotype was observed at least ten times. The chain uses TRBV12-3 or TRBV12-4 and TRBJ2-3, with D perhaps matching TRBD1 or TRBD2 (5 bases each). Trimming pared 6 bases from V and 3 bases from J, leaving 16 bases between. This CDR3 contains 15 residues. Here the CDR3 reads CASSQPGRSTDTQYF. As DNA, the CDR3 is TGTGCCAGCAGCCAGCCGGGACGGTCGACAGATACGCAGTATTTT.

This clonotype has more than one count but fewer than ten. This chain uses TRBV20-1 with TRBJ2-1, with D hard to call. The CDR3 is made up of 13 amino acids. V lost 3 bases and J 7 bases, leaving 13 bases between the germline ends. The germline gives CDR1 DFQATT, CDR2 SNEGSKA (reference sequence). As DNA, the CDR3 is TGCAGTGCTAGGGTCCGGCGTCCAAATGAGCAGTTCTTC. This sequence encodes CSARVRRPNEQFF.

The chain carries TRBV7-6 and TRBJ2-1; TRBD2 matches at 14 bases. Germline loops: CDR1 SGHVS, CDR2 FNYEAQ. J lost 8 bases, V lost 5 bases, and 8 bases had no gene match. CDR3 length equals 16 residues. The CDR3, as DNA: TGTGCCAGCAGCCTAAAGACTAGCGGGAGGGCCTATGAGCAGTTCTTC. It is translated as CASSLKTSGRAYEQFF.

V gene TRBV7-9 combines with J gene TRBJ1-4; tentatively, D is TRBD1 (6 bases). The CDR3 loop spans 12 amino acids. V was cut by 8 bases and J by 7 bases, with 11 bases left in between. Germline CDR1 SEHNR, CDR2 FQNEAQ (reference sequence). The CDR3 DNA is TGTGCCAGCGCAGGGGAAAGTGAAAAACTGTTTTTT. Its protein product is CASAGESEKLFF.

The V and J genes are TRBV20-1 and TRBJ1-2; 7 nucleotides line up with TRBD1. Trimming took 5 bases from V and 4 from J; bases not matched to a gene: 4. The germline V gene has CDR1 DFQATT and CDR2 SNEGSKA (reference sequence). The CDR3 runs to 12 residues. CDR3 protein: CSAGDSGYGYTF. Here the CDR3 DNA reads TGCAGTGCTGGGGACAGCGGCTATGGCTACACCTTC.

The chain joins TRBV30 to TRBJ2-7; no clear D gene. The germline V gene encodes CDR1 GTSNPN and CDR2 SVGIG (reference sequence). V was clipped by 1 base and J by 2 bases, with 12 bases between them. CDR3 length: 14 amino acids. In DNA form, the CDR3 reads TGTGCCTGGAGTGGAAACTACGTCCCCTACGAGCAGTACTTC. Translating gives CAWSGNYVPYEQYF.

This clonotype was detected only a few times. Written as DNA, the CDR3 is TGTGCCAGCAGTTTCGGGTCGACAGCTTCCGAGCAGTACTTC. Translation: CASSFGSTASEQYF. V and J are TRBV6-5 and TRBJ2-7; TRBD1 is a possible D gene (5 bases). V lost 4 bases and J 6 bases, leaving 16 bases between the germline ends. The CDR3 sequence is 14 residues long. CDR1 MNHEY and CDR2 SVGAGI come from the germline V gene.

The V gene is TRBV3-1, the J gene TRBJ2-7; possible D gene TRBD1, 6 bases. With 4 bases removed from V and 2 bases from J, the gap between germline ends came to 9 bases. This CDR3 comprises 13 residues. The germline gives CDR1 LGHDT, CDR2 YNNKEL (reference sequence). CDR3 nucleotides: TGTGCCAGCAGCCGGGACACTACCTACGAGCAGTACTTC. Translated, it gives CASSRDTTYEQYF.

The chain links TRBV6-4 to TRBJ2-2, with a possible D match to TRBD2 (6 bases). The CDR3 is made up of 16 amino acids. V was clipped by 7 bases and J by 0 bases, with 15 bases between them. CDR1 MRHNA and CDR2 SNTAGT come from the germline V gene. In DNA form, the CDR3 reads TGTGCCAGCAATAGGAGGGCCGTGACGAACACCGGGGAGCTGTTTTTT. It is translated as CASNRRAVTNTGELFF.

The sample holds a few counts of this clonotype. The chain combines TRBV7-9 with TRBJ1-3; D is uncertain. CDR1 SEHNR and CDR2 FQNEAQ come from the germline V gene (reference sequence). This CDR3 has 12 amino acids. Trimming took off 6 bases at V and 1 base at J, with 4 bases between the two ends. CDR3 residues: CASRYSGNTIYF. CDR3 in DNA: TGTGCCAGCAGATATTCTGGAAACACCATATATTTT. Using reference TRBV7-9 and TRBJ1-3 for the parts outside the CDR3, the full variable domain is DTGVSQNPRHKITKRGQNVTFRCDPISEHNRLYWYRQTLGQGPEFLTYFQNEAQLEKSRLLSDRFSAERPKGSFSTLEIQRTEQGDSAMYLCASRYSGNTIYFGEGSWLTVV.

In this sample, this clonotype turned up a few times. The chain joins TRBV5-1 to TRBJ2-2; 10 bases agree with TRBD2. This CDR3 contains 14 residues. Germline values: CDR1 SGHRS, CDR2 YFSETQ. V lost 7 bases and J lost 5; bases outside the gene matches: 5. CDR3 coding DNA: TGCGCCAGCGGGCTAGCGGGGGAGACCGGGGAGCTGTTTTTT. Encoded protein: CASGLAGETGELFF.

This clonotype has a handful of counts. The chain is built from TRBV6-1 and TRBJ1-1; D not certain. V gave up 7 bases and J gave up 4 bases, with 16 bases separating them. The CDR3 is 14 amino acids. The V gene's germline CDR1 is MNHNS and CDR2 SASEGT. This CDR3 reads CASTALGDLTEAFF. The CDR3 DNA sequence: TGTGCCAGCACCGCTCTTGGGGATCTCACTGAAGCTTTCTTT.

This chain connects TRBV4-3 to TRBJ2-2; the D gene is possibly TRBD2 (5 bases). The germline V gene has CDR1 LGHNA and CDR2 YSLEER. V gave up 2 bases and J gave up 1 base, with 8 bases separating them. CDR3 length equals 15 residues. The DNA of the CDR3 is TGCGCCAGCAGCCAAAGCGGCTGGAACACCGGGGAGCTGTTTTTT. Residues: CASSQSGWNTGELFF.

The chain couples TRBV20-1 to TRBJ2-4, with 9 positions matching TRBD2. V trimming: 2 bases; J trimming: 9 bases; junction bases outside the gene matches: 8. The CDR3 is 14 amino acids. Germline CDR1 and CDR2: DFQATT and SNEGSKA (reference sequence). The CDR3 DNA is TGCAGTGCTAGACTTAGCGGGAGTAAGGGCATTCAGTACTTC. Its protein product is CSARLSGSKGIQYF.

In its sample, this clonotype was seen a few times. Here the CDR3 DNA reads TGTGCCTGGAGTGGACTCAGAAGCACAGATACGCAGTATTTT. Translating it yields CAWSGLRSTDTQYF. This chain joins TRBV30 and TRBJ2-3, with D uncertain. This CDR3 is built from 14 residues. The germline V gene has CDR1 GTSNPN and CDR2 SVGIG (reference sequence). Trimming stripped 1 base from V and 0 bases from J, with 8 bases between.

This clonotype was seen a handful of times. The V and J genes are TRBV7-8 and TRBJ2-7; D is possibly TRBD1 (5 bases). The CDR3 loop spans 12 amino acids. Between the trimmed V and J ends, which lost 5 bases and 6 bases, there was a span of 11 bases. Per the germline V gene, CDR1 is SGHVS and CDR2 is FQNEAQ. The DNA for the CDR3 is TGTGCCAGCAGCCAAGACAGATCCGAGCAGTACTTC. Residues: CASSQDRSEQYF. Filled out from reference TRBV7-8 and TRBJ2-7, the complete variable domain reads GAGVSQSPRYKVAKRGQDVALRCDPISGHVSLFWYQQALGQGPEFLTYFQNEAQLDKSGLPSDRFFAERPEGSVSTLKIQRTQQEDSAVYLCASSQDRSEQYFGPGTRLTVT.

This sequence joins TRBV5-5 and TRBJ2-1; possibly TRBD1 or TRBD2 for D (5 bases each). Between the trimmed V and J ends, which lost 4 bases and 15 bases, there was a span of 20 bases. From germline, CDR1 is SGHKS and CDR2 YYEKEE (reference sequence). This CDR3 contains 13 residues. Here the CDR3 DNA reads TGTGCCAGCAGCCCTAACCCCGGGACCCCCCCGTTCTTC. It specifies CASSPNPGTPPFF.

The genes are TRBV2 and TRBJ1-2; no definite D call. This CDR3 contains 15 residues. The germline V and J ends were trimmed by 4 bases and 3 bases, with 15 bases remaining between them. CDR1 is SNHLY and CDR2 is FYNNEI in the germline V gene. CDR3 DNA sequence: TGTGCCAGCAGTGCCGGGCTGGGGAAGGACTATGGCTACACCTTC. The encoded protein is CASSAGLGKDYGYTF.

This clonotype has just a few counts. The chain employs TRBV20-1 and TRBJ1-2; D uncertain. Between the trimmed V and J ends, which lost 0 bases and 5 bases, there was a span of 10 bases. The germline gives CDR1 DFQATT, CDR2 SNEGSKA (reference sequence). There are 13 residues in the CDR3. In DNA, the CDR3 is TGCAGTGCTAGAGATACACGTCGATATGGCTACACCTTC. Translated: CSARDTRRYGYTF.

In its sample, this clonotype was seen many times. This chain links TRBV11-2 with TRBJ2-3; TRBD2 matches 10 bases. Germline CDR1 reads SGHAT; CDR2 reads FQNNGV. Trimming at V came to 2 bases and at J to 3 bases, leaving 2 bases not matched to a gene. This CDR3 has 15 residues. The CDR3 coding sequence is TGTGCCAGCAGCTTATTACTAGCGGGAACAGATACGCAGTATTTT. As protein: CASSLLLAGTDTQYF.

This clonotype was counted ten times or more. The chain combines TRBV7-9 with TRBJ2-7, with 8 positions matching TRBD1. CDR1 and CDR2 (germline): SEHNR, FQNEAQ (reference sequence). V lost 5 bases to trimming and J lost 0 bases; unmatched junction nucleotides: 6. The CDR3 is 15 residues long. Here the CDR3 DNA reads TGTGCCAGCAGCCGACAGGGGACAACCTCCTACGAGCAGTACTTC. It codes for CASSRQGTTSYEQYF. Supplemented by reference TRBV7-9 and TRBJ2-7, the full variable domain reads DTGVSQNPRHKITKRGQNVTFRCDPISEHNRLYWYRQTLGQGPEFLTYFQNEAQLEKSRLLSDRFSAERPKGSFSTLEIQRTEQGDSAMYLCASSRQGTTSYEQYFGPGTRLTVT.